Below are 29 T cell receptor beta chains sequenced from a single sample in a study of molecular identifiers for immune sequencing clone quantification. TCRdb processed the PCR reads anew with MiXCR; each CDR3 protein has one entry. This sample carries about 510,000 distinct CDR3 sequences, about a fifth of them seen once, and the ten largest clones take roughly 0.81%. The sample was naive CD8+ T cells from blood, with Jurkat cell RNA spiked in. Described subset: FACS-sorted CD8+CD4-CCR7+CD45RA+ naive T cells. All receptors come from a human donor in good health. Some libraries in this study had Jurkat cell RNA spiked in.

There are a few counts of this clonotype. The chain carries TRBV7-9 and TRBJ2-7, with TRBD1 matching 10 bases. CDR1 is SEHNR, CDR2 FQNEAQ, per germline (reference sequence). J was trimmed by 7 bases and V by 2 bases; bases with no gene match: 8. The CDR3 length is 15 residues. The CDR3 nucleotides are TGTGCCAGCAGCTTACTGGGACAGGGGTCGGGAGAGCAGTACTTC. Amino acids: CASSLLGQGSGEQYF.

The rearrangement links TRBV3-1 to TRBJ2-1; D perhaps matches TRBD2 (5 bases). CDR1 and CDR2 (germline): LGHDT, YNNKEL (reference sequence). This CDR3 contains 14 residues. Deletions cut 5 bases from V and 8 bases from J, with 16 bases between. Here the CDR3 reads CASSSPSMGDEQFF. The CDR3 nucleotides read TGTGCCAGCAGCTCCCCTAGCATGGGCGATGAGCAGTTCTTC.

This clonotype was observed a handful of times. The chain recombines TRBV10-3 with TRBJ2-1, with a possible D match to TRBD1 (5 bases). Germline CDR1 is ENHRY and CDR2 is SYGVKD. The CDR3 has 13 amino acids. The V end was cut by 2 bases, the J end by 9 bases, with 11 bases between. In DNA form, the CDR3 reads TGTGCCATCAGTGAGCCCTTAAGGGGTGAGCAGTTCTTC. Its protein is CAISEPLRGEQFF.

This clonotype was picked up many times. V and J are TRBV14 and TRBJ1-2; no clear D gene. This CDR3 is built from 16 residues. Trimming removed 4 bases from V and 8 bases from J, with 23 bases in between. Germline CDR1 and CDR2: SGHDN and FVKESK. The CDR3 reads CASSPMHFVNREGYTF. CDR3 nucleotide sequence: TGTGCCAGCAGCCCTATGCATTTCGTTAACCGAGAGGGCTACACCTTC.

A few counts support this clonotype. The DNA for the CDR3 is TGCGCCAGCAGCCAATGGCAGAGGGAGTCGGACAATGAGCAGTTCTTC. It is translated as CASSQWQRESDNEQFF. The chain recombines TRBV4-3 with TRBJ2-1; D is perhaps TRBD2 (5 bases). Germline-derived CDR1 and CDR2 are LGHNA and YSLEER. The CDR3 loop spans 16 amino acids. V was pared by 2 bases and J by 5 bases, with 16 bases between.

The sample holds many counts of this clonotype. The V call is TRBV10-2, the J call TRBJ1-5; weak D call: TRBD1 (5 bases). The CDR3 sequence is 13 residues long. CDR1 and CDR2 from the germline V gene are WSHSY and SAAADI. The ends were cut back, 11 bases at V and 4 bases at J, with 15 bases in the middle. CDR3 coding DNA: TGCGCCGTGGCGGGGCTGAGGAATCAGCCCCAGCATTTT. Residues: CAVAGLRNQPQHF.

This clonotype has a handful of counts. The rearrangement uses TRBV2 and TRBJ2-3, with D hard to call. The CDR3 is 13 residues long. V shed 1 base and J shed 1 base, with 3 bases lying between them. Germline V gene data show CDR1 as SNHLY and CDR2 as FYNNEI. The CDR3 DNA is TGTGCCAGCAGTGAAGGGGGCACAGATACGCAGTATTTT. This encodes CASSEGGTDTQYF.

In its sample, this clonotype was seen many times. The genes are TRBV29-1 and TRBJ2-6, with D hard to call. There are 12 residues in the CDR3. V was shortened by 7 bases and J by 4 bases, with 8 bases between the two germline ends. Germline CDR1 and CDR2: SQVTM and ANQGSEA. CDR3 sequence reads: CSARSGANVLTF. The CDR3 DNA reads TGCAGCGCCCGATCCGGGGCCAACGTCCTGACTTTC.

Regarding this clonotype: A much larger clone differs by one base, so this may be a read error. J is TRBJ2-1 and V is TRBV6-5; no definite D call. There are 13 residues in the CDR3. Trimming stripped 0 bases from V and 14 bases from J, with 14 bases between. Germline CDR1 is MNHEY and CDR2 is SVGAGI. CDR3 sequence reads: CASSYSRSVSEFF. Here the CDR3 DNA reads TGTGCCAGCAGTTACTCGAGGTCCGTGTCTGAGTTCTTC.

The chain has TRBV6-5 and TRBJ2-2; D may be TRBD2 (6 bases). The V gene's germline CDR1 is MNHEY and CDR2 SVGAGI. The CDR3 runs to 16 residues. V was trimmed by 0 bases and J by 7 bases, leaving 15 bases between them. The CDR3, as DNA: TGTGCCAGCAGTTACTCGGGTGACGGGGGTAGCGGGGAGCTGTTTTTT. Amino acids: CASSYSGDGGSGELFF.

Remarks on this clonotype: A read error may account for a junction end that differs from germline. This rearrangement joins TRBV6-5 to TRBJ2-7; D may be TRBD1 (6 bases). This CDR3 is built from 13 residues. Germline V gives CDR1 MNHEY, CDR2 SVGAGI. The CDR3, as DNA: TGTGCCGGCAGCACTGGACAGCCCTACGAGCAGTACTTC. Protein: CAGSTGQPYEQYF.

Worth noting for this clonotype: This may be a read error, as it is one base from a much larger clone. The V and J genes are TRBV5-4 and TRBJ1-1; a weak D match, TRBD1 (5 bases). V dropped 4 bases and J dropped 8 bases, with 18 bases sitting between them. The CDR3 extends over 14 amino acids. Germline V lookup: CDR1 SGHNT, CDR2 YYREEE (reference sequence). The CDR3 DNA reads as TGTGCCAGCAGCCCTGCGGGGGTTGGGCCCGAAGCTTTCTTT. It specifies CASSPAGVGPEAFF.

In the case of this clonotype: A much larger clone lies a single base off, so this may be a read error. The chain employs TRBV7-6 and TRBJ1-4; possible D gene TRBD1, 6 bases. Germline CDR1 reads SGHVS; CDR2 reads FNYEAQ. This CDR3 is built from 14 residues. In DNA form, the CDR3 reads TGTGCCAGCAGCTTAAGACAGGATAATGGAAAACTGTTTTTT. Encoded protein: CASSLRQDNGKLFF.

V and J are TRBV4-1 and TRBJ2-1; D is possibly TRBD1 or TRBD2 (5 bases each). Germline values: CDR1 MGHRA, CDR2 YSYEKL. Trimming removed 3 bases at V and 5 bases at J, with 20 bases between. The length of the CDR3 is 17 residues. The CDR3 region has the DNA TGCGCCAGCAGCCACGCAGGGACCCCGTCCATTAACAATGAGCAGTTCTTC. It is translated as CASSHAGTPSINNEQFF.

The chain couples TRBV7-9 to TRBJ2-5; D gene unclear. V dropped 4 bases and J dropped 2 bases, with 11 bases sitting between them. CDR3 size: 14 residues. Germline loops: CDR1 SEHNR, CDR2 FQNEAQ (reference sequence). CDR3 in amino acids: CASSYEVKQETQYF. CDR3 sequence (DNA): TGTGCCAGCAGCTACGAAGTGAAACAAGAGACCCAGTACTTC. The entire variable domain, with the rest obtained from reference TRBV7-9 and TRBJ2-5, is as follows: DTGVSQNPRHKITKRGQNVTFRCDPISEHNRLYWYRQTLGQGPEFLTYFQNEAQLEKSRLLSDRFSAERPKGSFSTLEIQRTEQGDSAMYLCASSYEVKQETQYFGPGTRLLVL.

In its sample, this clonotype was seen a few times. V gene TRBV12-3 or TRBV12-4 combines with J gene TRBJ2-1; 8 nucleotides agree with TRBD2. This CDR3 region has 16 residues. The V gene end was trimmed by 5 bases and the J gene end by 4 bases; junction bases not matched to a gene: 10. Here the CDR3 reads CASSLLGSGRYNEQFF. CDR3 in DNA: TGTGCCAGCAGTCTGCTGGGCAGCGGGAGATACAATGAGCAGTTCTTC.

This clonotype was found a few times. The genes are TRBV7-2 and TRBJ2-3, with D possibly matching TRBD2 (6 bases). V was trimmed by 5 bases and J by 8 bases, leaving 20 bases between them. The CDR3 extends over 15 amino acids. CDR1 SGHTA and CDR2 FQGNSA come from the germline V gene. The CDR3, as DNA: TGTGCCAGCAGCGAGACGGGACTCATTTTAGGTACGCAGTATTTT. Encoded protein: CASSETGLILGTQYF.

As concerns this clonotype: This may come from a read error, since a much larger clone is one base off. The V call is TRBV28, the J call TRBJ1-2; 10 bases line up with TRBD1. With V trimmed by 6 bases and J by 7 bases, 5 bases remained unmatched. The CDR3 totals 13 residues. The germline V gene has CDR1 MDHEN and CDR2 SYDVKM. The CDR3 bases are TGTGCCAGCAGGCTGGGGACAGGGGCTGGCTACACCTTC. Translated, it gives CASRLGTGAGYTF.

The sample holds a few counts of this clonotype. The chain combines TRBV27 with TRBJ1-5; no reliable D call. Per germline, CDR1 MNHEY and CDR2 SMNVEV (reference sequence). V lost 3 bases and J 6 bases, leaving 12 bases between the germline ends. The CDR3 consists of 14 residues. The CDR3 protein is CASSFHGNSQPQHF. The CDR3 DNA reads as TGTGCCAGCAGTTTCCACGGAAACAGTCAGCCCCAGCATTTT.

Worth noting for this clonotype: A read error is possible here, since a much larger clone lies one base away. The rearrangement links TRBV5-3 to TRBJ2-3, with 10 bases lining up with TRBD2. TRBV5-3 is annotated as an ORF whose role is uncertain. This CDR3 is 17 amino acids long. The CDR3 sequence is CASSLEGLLAGADTQYF. The CDR3 DNA reads TGTGCCAGCAGCTTGGAGGGCCTTCTAGCGGGGGCAGATACGCAGTATTTT.

V and J are TRBV25-1 and TRBJ1-1; 9 positions agree with TRBD1. The germline V gene encodes CDR1 MGHDK and CDR2 SYGVNS. The CDR3 is 15 amino acids. J gave up 4 bases and V 8 bases, and 11 bases lay outside the gene matches. The CDR3 region is CASSSGTGLSTEAFF. The CDR3 DNA sequence: TGTGCCAGCTCATCCGGGACAGGGTTGAGCACTGAAGCTTTCTTT.

This chain links TRBV20-1 with TRBJ2-7; D is uncertain. The CDR3 has 15 residues. Germline V gives CDR1 DFQATT, CDR2 SNEGSKA (reference sequence). With 2 bases removed from V and 0 bases from J, the gap between germline ends came to 14 bases. The DNA for the CDR3 is TGCAGTGCTAGATTACGGATAACGAGCTCCTACGAGCAGTACTTC. This codes for CSARLRITSSYEQYF.

This clonotype was detected ten times or more. The rearrangement joins TRBV14 to TRBJ2-1, with TRBD2 identical over 9 bases. This CDR3 spans 16 amino acids. After removal of 1 base from V and 5 bases from J, the junction contained 6 bases not matched to a gene. Germline-derived CDR1 and CDR2 are SGHDN and FVKESK. The CDR3 sequence is CASSQAGLATDNEQFF. The DNA for the CDR3 is TGTGCCAGCAGCCAAGCGGGACTAGCAACCGACAATGAGCAGTTCTTC.

The V call is TRBV12-3 or TRBV12-4, the J call TRBJ2-5; D unclear. The CDR3 has 13 amino acids. V was cut by 0 bases and J by 5 bases, with 7 bases left in between. The DNA of the CDR3 is TGTGCCAGCAGTTTAGCGTCGTGGGAGACCCAGTACTTC. Residues: CASSLASWETQYF.

This rearrangement joins TRBV6-5 to TRBJ1-5; D possibly corresponds to TRBD1 (5 bases). The CDR3 has 13 residues. The germline V and J ends were trimmed by 5 bases and 6 bases, with 11 bases remaining between them. From germline, CDR1 is MNHEY and CDR2 SVGAGI. CDR3 in amino acids: CASSATQGQPQHF. Written as DNA, the CDR3 is TGTGCCAGCAGTGCGACTCAGGGTCAGCCCCAGCATTTT.

The chain employs TRBV12-3 or TRBV12-4 and TRBJ2-2; the D is unclear. The CDR3 runs 14 residues. V shed 0 bases and J shed 5 bases, with 7 bases lying between them. The CDR3 reads CASSLAHRTGELFF. The CDR3 bases are TGTGCCAGCAGTTTAGCGCACAGAACCGGGGAGCTGTTTTTT.

The table lists this clonotype with a few counts. Given a much more abundant clone one base away, this may be a read error. This chain connects TRBV6-5 to TRBJ2-7, with D tentatively TRBD1 (6 bases). The germline CDR1 and CDR2 sequences are MNHEY and SVGAGI. There are 12 residues in the CDR3. V dropped 6 bases and J dropped 3 bases, with 9 bases sitting between them. The DNA of the CDR3 is TGTGCCAGCAGCGGACAGAACTACGAGCAGTACTTC. Translating gives CASSGQNYEQYF.

This clonotype has a count of ten or more. J is TRBJ2-1 and V is TRBV6-6; a possible D gene is TRBD2 (6 bases). Trimming shortened V by 8 bases and J by 8 bases, and 31 bases separated the two germline ends. The CDR3 has 18 amino acids. From germline, CDR1 is MNHNY and CDR2 SVGAGI (reference sequence). CDR3 residues: CASQKIGGNRALEYEQFF. The DNA for the CDR3 is TGTGCCAGCCAGAAAATCGGAGGGAATCGAGCCCTAGAGTATGAGCAGTTCTTC.

This chain connects TRBV19 to TRBJ2-2; 12 bases match TRBD2. In germline, CDR1 is LNHDA, CDR2 SQIVND (reference sequence). The CDR3 has 16 residues. The V gene end was trimmed by 3 bases and the J gene end by 4 bases; junction bases not matched to a gene: 3. The CDR3 protein is CASSMTSGGITGELFF. The CDR3 bases are TGTGCCAGTAGTATGACTAGCGGGGGTATCACCGGGGAGCTGTTTTTT.